A selection of T cell receptor beta chains follows, all from one sample in a study of cytomegalovirus exposure and HLA in healthy donors. Method: immunoSEQ multiplex PCR; TCRdb's copy keeps in-frame clones and lacks some. The data contain about 170,000 clones, about 65% of them singletons. Input material: PBMCs. The receptors derive from a girl aged 5-17 years in good health and CMV-seronegative. The CDR3 runs from the conserved cysteine through the conserved F or W. Each record gives: V gene, J gene, CDR3 protein.

>TRBV2|TRBJ2-5
CASSTPDSEETQYF
>TRBV4-1|TRBJ1-6
CASSRDRGNSPLHF
>TRBV5-4|TRBJ1-4
CASSSLRHATNEKLFF
>TRBV6-5|TRBJ2-1
CASSSVAAGNNEQFF
>TRBV5-1|TRBJ2-3
CASRENSGGARTQYF
>TRBV5-1|TRBJ2-3
CASSFAGEFTDTQYF
>TRBV6-5|TRBJ1-5
CASSYPTGLRNQPQHF
>TRBV9|TRBJ1-5
CASSQYSNQPQHF
>TRBV6-1|TRBJ2-2
CASSMDRGRTGELFF
>TRBV25-1|TRBJ1-5
CASSEGTYGNQPQHF
>TRBV20-1|TRBJ1-2
CSAKGSYGYTF
>TRBV19|TRBJ1-2
CASSIGRGNYGYTF
>TRBV5-4|TRBJ2-5
CASSPVTGGGETQYF
>TRBV13|TRBJ1-1
CASRWRRGPNTEAFF
>TRBV28|TRBJ2-1
CASRISLGSGSSYNEQFF
>TRBV7-2|TRBJ1-1
CASSLQTGTTEAFF
>TRBV5-6|TRBJ1-6
CASRTQAPNSPLHF
>TRBV5-1|TRBJ1-1
CASSFAARNTEAFF
>TRBV6-5|TRBJ1-4
CASSYSYGVGEKLFF
>TRBV18|TRBJ1-6
CASSPIEQPSYNSPLHF
>TRBV15|TRBJ2-7
CATSRAGATARDEQYF
>TRBV2|TRBJ2-1
CASSGGALSYNEQFF
>TRBV29-1|TRBJ2-1
CSVDPRQGSVGAGAQFF
>TRBV5-1|TRBJ1-2
CASSQSTGSYGYTF
>TRBV6-4|TRBJ2-3
CASSEVAGGPGTDTQYF
>TRBV27|TRBJ2-7
CASSLRGNEQYF
>TRBV7-3|TRBJ2-1
CASSLEGLAGGPIYNEQFF
>TRBV30|TRBJ1-1
CAWRTTGLNTEAFF
>TRBV19|TRBJ1-5
CASSIGWQGGQPQHF
>TRBV6-1|TRBJ2-3
CASSGVAGDADTQYF
>TRBV30|TRBJ1-3
CAWRSWRTGNTIYF
>TRBV7-9|TRBJ1-5
CASSFAGSNQPQHF
>TRBV27|TRBJ2-7
CASSPTDGNYEQYF
>TRBV9|TRBJ2-5
CASSLRQGRETQYF
>TRBV19|TRBJ1-2
CASSRDRANYGYTF
>TRBV5-1|TRBJ2-2
CASSPLWSEGTGELFF
>TRBV5-8|TRBJ1-6
CASSLILTRRYNSPLHF
>TRBV30|TRBJ1-1
CAWSPRFNTEAFF
>TRBV19|TRBJ1-5
CASSTPGQPISQPQHF
>TRBV28|TRBJ2-2
CASSTSGGGTGELFF
>TRBV5-1|TRBJ2-5
CASSPAGTGGWEETQYF
>TRBV7-6|TRBJ1-4
CASSSLTNEKLFF
>TRBV6-1|TRBJ1-2
CASSRGQVYGYTF
>TRBV5-4|TRBJ2-7
CASSWGQGTYEQYF
>TRBV5-1|TRBJ2-7
CASSLGQGVHEQYF
>TRBV27|TRBJ2-7
CASSPGPGGVYEQYF
>TRBV5-1|TRBJ2-7
CASSFRDYAYEQYF
>TRBV2|TRBJ1-1
CASQRTEMNTEAFF
>TRBV19|TRBJ1-1
CASSKDRNTEAFF
>TRBV5-1|TRBJ2-5
CASSRGQDQETQYF
>TRBV4-1|TRBJ2-5
CASSQVNSGGAGETQYF
>TRBV2|TRBJ1-6
CASGRSTRDSPLHF
>TRBV7-9|TRBJ1-6
CASSLPGQHTGTLHF
>TRBV6-1|TRBJ1-4
CASRTGEKLFF
>TRBV19|TRBJ2-5
CASSNAVSQETQYF
>TRBV6-5|TRBJ2-3
CASRSVQGTTDTQYF
>TRBV13|TRBJ1-5
CASSRGRVNQPQHF
>TRBV9|TRBJ1-1
CASSVGRGGNTEAFF
>TRBV6-1|TRBJ2-5
CASSGGGGVQETQYF
>TRBV10-1|TRBJ2-7
CASSVSSYEQYF